A single sample is the source of the 28 T cell receptor beta chains below, sequenced in a study of cytomegalovirus exposure and HLA in healthy donors. PCR involved 60 Vbeta and 13 Jbeta primers. Method: immunoSEQ multiplex PCR; TCRdb's copy keeps in-frame clones and lacks some. The sample holds approximately 160,000 clones, 78% seen once. Material for sequencing was PBMCs. The receptors shown here come from a woman between 50 and 59 years old in good health and CMV-seropositive.

The rearrangement links TRBV5-1 to TRBJ2-1; 7 nucleotides match TRBD1. The V gene end was trimmed by 0 bases and the J gene end by 4 bases; junction bases not matched to a gene: 7. Germline V gives CDR1 SGHRS, CDR2 YFSETQ. The CDR3 is 16 residues long. The CDR3 nucleotides are TGCGCCAGCAGCTTGGGGGACAGACCTCCTTACAATGAGCAGTTCTTC. Protein product: CASSLGDRPPYNEQFF.

This chain joins TRBV5-1 and TRBJ1-1, with D possibly being TRBD1 (6 bases). The V and J ends lost 4 bases and 0 bases respectively, with 13 bases between them. The CDR3 has 15 amino acids. Germline CDR1 SGHRS, CDR2 YFSETQ. CDR3 nucleotide sequence: TGCGCCAGCAGCCTGGGGGCACCCATGAACACTGAAGCTTTCTTT. Amino acid sequence: CASSLGAPMNTEAFF.

This clone was observed once. V and J are TRBV2 and TRBJ1-1; 9 nucleotides line up with TRBD1. CDR1 and CDR2 (germline): SNHLY, FYNNEI. The CDR3 has 13 amino acids. V was pared by 6 bases and J by 5 bases, with 4 bases of the junction left unmatched. The CDR3 DNA reads TGTGCCAGCAGCCCGGACAGGGGAACTGAAGCTTTCTTT. It specifies CASSPDRGTEAFF. Filled out from reference TRBV2 and TRBJ1-1, the complete variable domain reads EPEVTQTPSHQVTQMGQEVILRCVPISNHLYFYWYRQILGQKVEFLVSFYNNEISEKSEIFDDQFSVERPDGSNFTLKIRSTKLEDSAMYFCASSPDRGTEAFFGQGTRLTVV.

This clone was picked up a small number of times. The gene calls are TRBV10-3 and TRBJ1-1; TRBD1 agrees at 8 bases. Per germline, CDR1 ENHRY and CDR2 SYGVKD. The CDR3 has 13 residues. Unmatched junction bases numbered 5, after V lost 7 bases and J lost 4 bases. CDR3 amino acids: CAITADRGTEAFF. The DNA for the CDR3 is TGTGCCATCACTGCTGACAGGGGCACTGAAGCTTTCTTT.

The chain uses TRBV14 and TRBJ2-3; TRBD2 matches 11 bases. Per the germline V gene, CDR1 is SGHDN and CDR2 is FVKESK. J gave up 2 bases and V 1 base, and 5 bases lay outside the gene matches. CDR3 length: 17 amino acids. Written as DNA, the CDR3 is TGTGCCAGCAGCCAAGGGAGACTAGCGGGACCCACAGATACGCAGTATTTT. This translates into CASSQGRLAGPTDTQYF.

The chain is built from TRBV7-9 and TRBJ2-1, with 11 bases matching TRBD2. The ends lost 3 bases at V and 0 bases at J; junction bases unmatched: 10. This CDR3 is built from 19 residues. Germline CDR1 reads SEHNR; CDR2 reads FQNEAQ (reference sequence). In DNA form, the CDR3 reads TGTGCCAGCAGCTTCCTAGCGGGGGGCTACCAGAGCTCCTACAATGAGCAGTTCTTC. Translated: CASSFLAGGYQSSYNEQFF.

This sequence joins TRBV4-1 and TRBJ1-4; D is undetermined. The V end was cut by 1 base, the J end by 7 bases, with 13 bases between. CDR3 length: 15 amino acids. Germline V gene sequence: CDR1 MGHRA, CDR2 YSYEKL. DNA of the CDR3: TGCGCCAGCAGCCAAGGGGTGAGGAGCGGTGAAAAACTGTTTTTT. Protein: CASSQGVRSGEKLFF.

The chain carries TRBV6-1 and TRBJ2-7; 7 bases fit TRBD1. CDR3 length: 16 amino acids. The V and J ends lost 3 bases and 3 bases, in that order; junction bases with no gene match: 11. CDR1 is MNHNS, CDR2 SASEGT, per germline. The CDR3 reads CASSERGRIQIYEQYF. The CDR3 DNA follows: TGTGCCAGCAGTGAGAGGGGGCGAATCCAAATCTACGAGCAGTACTTC.

The chain joins TRBV2 to TRBJ1-1; 7 nucleotides agree with TRBD1. V lost 6 bases to trimming and J lost 4 bases; unmatched junction nucleotides: 8. The germline gives CDR1 SNHLY, CDR2 FYNNEI. The CDR3 has 14 residues. CDR3 DNA sequence: TGTGCCAGCAGCTTACGTTACAGGGGCACTGAAGCTTTCTTT. Its protein is CASSLRYRGTEAFF. The entire variable domain, with the rest obtained from reference TRBV2 and TRBJ1-1, is as follows: EPEVTQTPSHQVTQMGQEVILRCVPISNHLYFYWYRQILGQKVEFLVSFYNNEISEKSEIFDDQFSVERPDGSNFTLKIRSTKLEDSAMYFCASSLRYRGTEAFFGQGTRLTVV.

The chain links TRBV19 to TRBJ1-1; D may be TRBD1 (6 bases). The V gene lost 7 bases and the J gene lost 4 bases, with 13 bases spanning the gap. The CDR3 contains 13 residues. From germline, CDR1 is LNHDA and CDR2 SQIVND (reference sequence). CDR3 nucleotides: TGTGCCAGTAATCCCAGGGGAATCACTGAAGCTTTCTTT. Translation: CASNPRGITEAFF.

This clone was counted only a few times. V usage is TRBV6-5 and J usage is TRBJ2-1, with a possible D match to TRBD1 (5 bases). This CDR3 is built from 13 residues. V lost 6 bases to trimming and J lost 9 bases, with 15 bases between them. Germline V gene data show CDR1 as MNHEY and CDR2 as SVGAGI. Here the CDR3 DNA reads TGTGCCAGCAGGGGGCCTCCCGGCGGTGAGCAGTTCTTC. Translating gives CASRGPPGGEQFF.

The V call is TRBV4-1, the J call TRBJ2-7; no reliable D call. Germline V gene lookup returns CDR1 MGHRA and CDR2 YSYEKL. V dropped 3 bases and J dropped 4 bases, with 10 bases sitting between them. This CDR3 comprises 13 residues. CDR3 amino acids: CASSHLVQYEQYF. In DNA form, the CDR3 reads TGCGCCAGCAGCCATCTGGTGCAGTACGAGCAGTACTTC.

The chain is built from TRBV5-1 and TRBJ2-1; D is unclear. V lost 0 bases, J lost 6 bases, and 10 bases lay in between. The CDR3 has 14 residues. The germline V gene encodes CDR1 SGHRS and CDR2 YFSETQ. CDR3 sequence (DNA): TGCGCCAGCAGCTTGGTGTCTTCGAGCAATGAGCAGTTCTTC. Translation gives CASSLVSSSNEQFF.

This rearrangement joins TRBV18 to TRBJ1-4; 7 nucleotides match TRBD1. Looked up from germline, CDR1 is KGHSH and CDR2 is LQKENI. The CDR3 loop spans 14 amino acids. The junction had 9 bases not matched to a gene; V was cut back by 6 bases and J by 8 bases. This CDR3 is CASSNRGGIEKLFF. DNA for the CDR3: TGTGCCAGCTCTAACAGGGGAGGAATCGAAAAACTGTTTTTT.

A remark on this clone: Compared with germline, one end of the junction differs, possibly owing to a read error. The V call is TRBV4-2, the J call TRBJ1-2; the match to TRBD1 covers 10 bases. The CDR3 length is 15 residues. Germline CDR1 reads LGHNA; CDR2 reads YNFKEQ. The CDR3 reads CASTQDRTGGYGYTF. In DNA form, the CDR3 reads TGTGCCAGCACCCAAGATCGGACAGGGGGCTATGGCTACACCTTC.

The chain combines TRBV6-5 with TRBJ1-3, with D unclear. The CDR3 consists of 10 residues. Germline-derived CDR1 and CDR2 are MNHEY and SVGAGI. Trimming took 8 bases from V and 4 from J, leaving 3 bases between them. DNA for the CDR3: TGTGCCAGCCAGGGAAACACCATATATTTT. Translation gives CASQGNTIYF.

The rearrangement uses TRBV11-3 and TRBJ1-5; D may be TRBD1 (5 bases). V was cut by 0 bases and J by 5 bases, with 17 bases left in between. The CDR3 loop spans 17 amino acids. The germline V gene has CDR1 SGHNT and CDR2 YENEEA. The CDR3 nucleotides read TGTGCCAGCAGCTTAGAAACGGCAGGGCCCACCGATCAGCCCCAGCATTTT. Amino acids: CASSLETAGPTDQPQHF.

The V gene is TRBV5-4, the J gene TRBJ2-6; D may be TRBD1 (5 bases). The CDR3 has 15 amino acids. Trimming stripped 1 base from V and 4 bases from J, with 9 bases between. CDR1 SGHNT and CDR2 YYREEE come from the germline V gene (reference sequence). As DNA, the CDR3 is TGTGCCAGCAGCTTGAAAGGGGCCGGGGCCAACGTCCTGACTTTC. As protein: CASSLKGAGANVLTF.

The chain joins TRBV18 to TRBJ2-7; 11 bases match TRBD1. V shed 4 bases and J 3 bases; nucleotides not matched to a gene: 5. Germline-derived CDR1 and CDR2 are KGHSH and LQKENI. The CDR3 length is 15 residues. This CDR3 reads CASSLMGQGDYEQYF. In DNA, the CDR3 is TGTGCCAGCTCACTTATGGGACAGGGGGACTACGAGCAGTACTTC.

The genes are TRBV4-1 and TRBJ1-5; possible D gene TRBD1, 5 bases. V was pared by 1 base and J by 7 bases, with 17 bases between. CDR3 length: 16 amino acids. Germline values: CDR1 MGHRA, CDR2 YSYEKL. CDR3 DNA sequence: TGCGCCAGCAGCCAAGTCGGACCCGAGGGGAGGCAGCCCCAGCATTTT. It specifies CASSQVGPEGRQPQHF.

This clone has only one observation. The rearrangement uses TRBV7-3 and TRBJ1-2; 7 bases agree with TRBD1. With 4 bases clipped from V and 3 bases from J, the junction kept 2 bases outside the gene matches. The germline CDR1 and CDR2 sequences are SGHTA and FQGTGA. The CDR3 runs 13 residues. The CDR3: CASSSTGDYGYTF. Here the CDR3 DNA reads TGTGCCAGCAGCTCTACAGGGGACTATGGCTACACCTTC.

This chain joins TRBV7-8 and TRBJ2-2; maybe TRBD2 (7 bases). V lost 6 bases and J lost 3, with 17 bases in between. CDR1 SGHVS and CDR2 FQNEAQ come from the germline V gene. This CDR3 spans 16 amino acids. CDR3 region: CASSLMGGGDTGELFF. DNA for the CDR3: TGTGCCAGCAGTCTTATGGGGGGGGGCGACACCGGGGAGCTGTTTTTT.

V gene TRBV5-6 combines with J gene TRBJ1-2, with a weak D call TRBD1 (5 bases). V was trimmed by 4 bases and J by 5 bases, leaving 12 bases between them. Germline V gene lookup returns CDR1 SGHDT and CDR2 YYEEEE. This CDR3 contains 13 residues. CDR3 region: CASSPDSSYGYTF. The CDR3, as DNA: TGTGCCAGCAGCCCCGACAGTTCTTATGGCTACACCTTC.

The sample holds a few counts of this clone. This chain joins TRBV16 and TRBJ2-3, with 7 bases fitting TRBD1. Germline loops: CDR1 KGHSY, CDR2 FQNENV. V trimming: 4 bases; J trimming: 6 bases; junction bases outside the gene matches: 7. CDR3 size: 14 residues. The CDR3 reads CASSRPTGSDTQYF. The CDR3 nucleotides read TGTGCCAGCAGCCGACCGACAGGGTCGGATACGCAGTATTTT. Full variable domain (remainder filled in from reference TRBV16 and TRBJ2-3): GEEVAQTPKHLVRGEGQKAKLYCAPIKGHSYVFWYQQVLKNEFKFLISFQNENVFDETGMPKERFSAKCLPNSPCSLEIQATKLEDSAVYFCASSRPTGSDTQYFGPGTRLTVL.

This clone was recorded a few times. The rearrangement uses TRBV4-2 and TRBJ2-7, with 11 positions matching TRBD2. V was clipped by 4 bases and J by 0 bases; unmatched bases: 5. From germline, CDR1 is LGHNA and CDR2 YNFKEQ. The CDR3 contains 16 residues. CDR3: CASSRVLAGDSYEQYF. In DNA, the CDR3 is TGTGCCAGCAGCCGCGTACTAGCGGGGGACTCCTACGAGCAGTACTTC.

The chain links TRBV6-1 to TRBJ1-6, with 7 bases matching TRBD1. In germline, CDR1 is MNHNS, CDR2 SASEGT. The J segment lost 0 bases and the V segment lost 2 bases, leaving 7 bases of the junction unmatched. This CDR3 is built from 18 residues. In DNA, the CDR3 is TGTGCCAGCAGTGAACACGGGGCAGGGGGCTCCTATAATTCACCCCTCCACTTT. Its translation is CASSEHGAGGSYNSPLHF.

The genes are TRBV11-2 and TRBJ2-7; D gene unclear. The CDR3 is 12 residues long. Trimming pared 0 bases from V and 6 bases from J, leaving 6 bases between. Germline CDR1 SGHAT, CDR2 FQNNGV. CDR3 region: CASSLDRIEQYF. CDR3 nucleotides: TGTGCCAGCAGCTTAGATCGTATCGAGCAGTACTTC.

This clone was seen more than once but under ten times. This chain uses TRBV6-1 with TRBJ2-7; possible D gene TRBD1, 6 bases. CDR3 length: 15 amino acids. V shed 2 bases and J shed 3 bases, with 14 bases lying between them. Germline V gives CDR1 MNHNS, CDR2 SASEGT. The CDR3 is CASSEQVSRGYEQYF. CDR3 nucleotide sequence: TGTGCCAGCAGTGAACAGGTATCCAGGGGCTACGAGCAGTACTTC.